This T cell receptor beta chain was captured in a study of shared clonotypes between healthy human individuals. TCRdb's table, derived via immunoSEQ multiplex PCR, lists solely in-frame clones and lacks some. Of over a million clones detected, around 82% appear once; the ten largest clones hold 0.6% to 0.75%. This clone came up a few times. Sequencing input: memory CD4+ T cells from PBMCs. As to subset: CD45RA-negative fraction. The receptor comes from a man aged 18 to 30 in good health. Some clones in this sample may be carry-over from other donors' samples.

The CDR3: CASSLATGQGQETQYF. As DNA, the CDR3 is TGCGCCAGCAGCTTGGCCACGGGACAGGGGCAAGAGACCCAGTACTTC. The chain is built from TRBV5-1 and TRBJ2-5; 10 bases line up with TRBD1. The germline V gene has CDR1 SGHRS and CDR2 YFSETQ. The V and J ends lost 0 bases and 2 bases, in that order; junction bases with no gene match: 4. The CDR3 has 16 amino acids.